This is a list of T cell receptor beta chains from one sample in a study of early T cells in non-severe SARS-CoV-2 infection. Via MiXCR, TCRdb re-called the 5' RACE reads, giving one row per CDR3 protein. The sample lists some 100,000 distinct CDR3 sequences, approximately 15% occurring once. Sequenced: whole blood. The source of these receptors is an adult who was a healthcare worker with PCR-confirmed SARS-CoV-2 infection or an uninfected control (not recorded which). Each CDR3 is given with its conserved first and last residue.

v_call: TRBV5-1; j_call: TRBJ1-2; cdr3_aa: CASSLNGGDGYTF
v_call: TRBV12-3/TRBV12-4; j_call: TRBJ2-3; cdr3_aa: CASSLGGTGGDTQYF
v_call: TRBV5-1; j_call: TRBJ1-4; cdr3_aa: CASSNGQGATNEKLFF
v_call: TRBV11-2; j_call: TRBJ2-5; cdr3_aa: CASSNKGSRRVQETQYF
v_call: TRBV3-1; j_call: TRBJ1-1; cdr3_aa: CASSPGQGYTEAFF
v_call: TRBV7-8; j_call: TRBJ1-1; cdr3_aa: CASSLTGGVTEAFF
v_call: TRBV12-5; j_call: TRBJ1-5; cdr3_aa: CASGLDRLQPQHF
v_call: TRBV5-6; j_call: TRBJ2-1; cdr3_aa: CASSLTQGSPQFF
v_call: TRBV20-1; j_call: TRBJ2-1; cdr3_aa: CSARVSAGGSYNEQFF
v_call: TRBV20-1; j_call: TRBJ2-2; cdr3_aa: CSARARRATGELFF
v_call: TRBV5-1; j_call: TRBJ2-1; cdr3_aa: CASSLSGGDEQFF
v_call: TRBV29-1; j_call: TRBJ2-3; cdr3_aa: CSVEDLISGYTDTQYF
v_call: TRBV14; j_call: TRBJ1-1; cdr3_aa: CASSRRSTGNTEAFF
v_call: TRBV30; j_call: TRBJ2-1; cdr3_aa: CAWSSPGSEQFF
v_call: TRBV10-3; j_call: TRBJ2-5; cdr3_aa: CAIRASGETQYF
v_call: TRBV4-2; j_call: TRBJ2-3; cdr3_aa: CASSQPAGSTDTQYF
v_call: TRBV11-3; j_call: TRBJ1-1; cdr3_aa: CASSLVGPGTPTEAFF
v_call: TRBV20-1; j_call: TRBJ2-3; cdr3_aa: CSARGWGPTDTQYF
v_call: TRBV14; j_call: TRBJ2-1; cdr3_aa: CASSLDRGDNEQFF
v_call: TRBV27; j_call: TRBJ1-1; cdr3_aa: CASSLSWGANTEAFF
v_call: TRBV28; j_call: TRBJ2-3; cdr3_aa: CASRDSWTSGGQTSTDTQYF
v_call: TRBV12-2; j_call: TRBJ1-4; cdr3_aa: CASRLWPGVDINEKLFF
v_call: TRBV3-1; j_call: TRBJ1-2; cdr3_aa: CASSASVTGGNYGYTF
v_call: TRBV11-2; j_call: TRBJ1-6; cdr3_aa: CASSYDRGPRVLLHF
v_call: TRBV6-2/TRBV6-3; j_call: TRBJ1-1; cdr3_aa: CASSPSSPLSTEAFF
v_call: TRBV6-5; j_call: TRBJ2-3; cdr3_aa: CASTRLAGVLSTDTQYF
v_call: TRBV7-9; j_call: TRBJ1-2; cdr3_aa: CASSLGGRVIYGYTF
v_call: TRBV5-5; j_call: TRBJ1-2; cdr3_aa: CASIPPDKSYGYTF
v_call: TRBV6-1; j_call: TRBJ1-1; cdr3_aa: CASNTQVNTEAFF
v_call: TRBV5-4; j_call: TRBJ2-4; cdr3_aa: CASTRDVGGAKNIQYF
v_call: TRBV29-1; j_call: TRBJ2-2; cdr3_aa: CSVEWGNTGELFF
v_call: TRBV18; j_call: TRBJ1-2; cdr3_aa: CASSPGAQGAYYGYTF
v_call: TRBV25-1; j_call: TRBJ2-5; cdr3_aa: CASSEGDRVQETQYF
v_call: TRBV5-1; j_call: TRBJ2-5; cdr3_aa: CASSLGGGPSQETQYF
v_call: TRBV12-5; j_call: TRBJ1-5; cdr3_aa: CASGLDRQGGSNQPQHF
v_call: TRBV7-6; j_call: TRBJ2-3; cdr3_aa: CASSLWTVSTDTQYF
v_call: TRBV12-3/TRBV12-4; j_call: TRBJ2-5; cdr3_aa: CASSLGLAGGHSLKTQYF
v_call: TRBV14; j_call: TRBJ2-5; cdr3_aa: CASSIRVTGSETQYF
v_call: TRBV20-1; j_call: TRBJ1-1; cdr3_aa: CSAKRGASDTEAFF
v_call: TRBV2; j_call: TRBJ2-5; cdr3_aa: CASSEVLLETQYF
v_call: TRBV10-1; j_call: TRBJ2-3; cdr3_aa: CASSEAFSSTDTQYF
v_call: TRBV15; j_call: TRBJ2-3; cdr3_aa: CATSRDPASAGGDTQYF
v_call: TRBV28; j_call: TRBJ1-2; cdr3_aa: CASSLRDRMEIYGYTF
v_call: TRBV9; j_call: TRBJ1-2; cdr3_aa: CASSAGHFNYGYTF
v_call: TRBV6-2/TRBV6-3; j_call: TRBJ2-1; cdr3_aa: CASTKWQGPTASSYNEQFF
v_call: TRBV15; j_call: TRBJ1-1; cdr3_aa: CATSKGQAPNTEAFF
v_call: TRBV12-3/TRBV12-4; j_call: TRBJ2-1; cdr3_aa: CASSLADGLAGLKQFF
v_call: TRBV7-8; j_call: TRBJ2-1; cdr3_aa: CASSLEAGGAYEQFF
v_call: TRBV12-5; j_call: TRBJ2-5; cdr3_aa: CASGLVLFGQETQYF
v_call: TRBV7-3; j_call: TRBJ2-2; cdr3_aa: CASRAGGTGELFF
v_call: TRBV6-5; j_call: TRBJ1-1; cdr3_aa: CASRQNSEKHEAFF
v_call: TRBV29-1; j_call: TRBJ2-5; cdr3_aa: CSVEDNRGQETQYF